Following are 11 T cell receptor beta chains from one sample sequenced in a study of T cell responses to AZD1222 COVID-19 vaccine. Sequencing was performed with immunoSEQ multiplex PCR; in TCRdb, only in-frame clones are kept and a portion is missing. The data contain about 59,000 clones, approximately 89% of them singletons. The sample in question was peripheral blood, obtained 28 days after the second AZD1222 dose. All receptors derive from an adult who received the AZD1222 COVID-19 vaccine.

The rearrangement joins TRBV5-1 to TRBJ2-1; 11 bases agree with TRBD1. The CDR3 runs 15 residues. Trimming cost V 4 bases and J 3 bases; bases outside gene matches: 3. From germline, CDR1 is SGHRS and CDR2 YFSETQ. DNA for the CDR3: TGCGCCAGCAGCGACGGGACAGGGGGCTACAATGAGCAGTTCTTC. Its protein is CASSDGTGGYNEQFF.

This clone was counted a few times. The V and J genes are TRBV27 and TRBJ1-1; D ambiguous. The CDR3 runs to 13 residues. The germline CDR1 and CDR2 sequences are MNHEY and SMNVEV (reference sequence). Trimming cost V 6 bases and J 4 bases, with 12 bases left between them. The chain's CDR3 is CASRDRRSTEAFF. The DNA for the CDR3 is TGTGCCAGCAGAGATCGTCGTAGCACTGAAGCTTTCTTT.

The chain carries TRBV27 and TRBJ1-5, with a weak D call TRBD1 (5 bases). Germline assignment: CDR1 MNHEY and CDR2 SMNVEV (reference sequence). This CDR3 is 16 amino acids long. The V and J ends lost 4 bases and 0 bases respectively, with 13 bases between them. This CDR3 reads CASSYPGSDSNQPQHF. CDR3 in DNA: TGTGCCAGCAGTTATCCAGGGAGCGATAGCAATCAGCCCCAGCATTTT.

The sample holds one count of this clone. CDR3 DNA: TGCAGCGTCGGACCGTATGGAGAGACCCAGTACTTC. Translated, it gives CSVGPYGETQYF. V gene TRBV29-1 combines with J gene TRBJ2-5; the D is unclear. The CDR3 spans 12 residues. Germline lookup yields CDR1 SQVTM and CDR2 ANQGSEA. With 6 bases removed from V and 4 bases from J, the gap between germline ends came to 12 bases.

This chain links TRBV18 with TRBJ2-1, with 9 positions matching TRBD1. V dropped 1 base and J dropped 3; count of bases not matched to a gene: 4. Germline assignment: CDR1 KGHSH and CDR2 LQKENI. The CDR3 is 16 amino acids. DNA of the CDR3: TGTGCCAGCTCACCACGGGACAGGGTTAACTACAATGAGCAGTTCTTC. Translated, it gives CASSPRDRVNYNEQFF.

The chain combines TRBV18 with TRBJ1-1, with TRBD1 as a possible D gene (5 bases). This CDR3 comprises 13 residues. The germline gives CDR1 KGHSH, CDR2 LQKENI. V lost 1 base, J lost 5 bases, and 8 bases lay in between. The CDR3 nucleotides are TGTGCCAGCTCACCACTGAGGGGAACTGAAGCTTTCTTT. Translation gives CASSPLRGTEAFF.

This chain connects TRBV2 to TRBJ2-1, with 10 nucleotides matching TRBD2. The CDR3 is 14 amino acids. The V gene end was trimmed by 10 bases and the J gene end by 5 bases; junction bases not matched to a gene: 8. Germline CDR1 and CDR2: SNHLY and FYNNEI. CDR3 loop: CATQRGGLDNEQFF. Here the CDR3 DNA reads TGTGCCACCCAGCGGGGGGGCCTTGACAATGAGCAGTTCTTC.

This chain connects TRBV2 to TRBJ2-3, with 9 bases aligning to TRBD1. Trimming cost V 6 bases and J 5 bases; bases outside gene matches: 9. Germline V CDR1 and CDR2: SNHLY, FYNNEI. The CDR3 sequence is 15 residues long. CDR3 coding DNA: TGTGCCAGCAGGCGCACAGGGGGCGAGGGAGATACGCAGTATTTT. Residues: CASRRTGGEGDTQYF.

This chain uses TRBV6-5 with TRBJ2-2; 8 nucleotides align to TRBD1. Per the germline V gene, CDR1 is MNHEY and CDR2 is SVGAGI. The CDR3 consists of 14 residues. J gave up 0 bases and V 6 bases, and 0 bases lay outside the gene matches. The CDR3 is CASRGQANTGELFF. CDR3 DNA: TGTGCCAGCAGGGGACAGGCGAACACCGGGGAGCTGTTTTTT.

This clone was observed a single time. This chain's CDR3 is CASSQGISSYEQYF. CDR3 in DNA: TGTGCCAGCAGCCAGGGAATCAGCTCCTACGAGCAGTACTTC. This chain joins TRBV3-1 (or the pseudogene TRBV3-2) and TRBJ2-7; D gene ambiguous. The ends were cut back, 3 bases at V and 0 bases at J, with 9 bases in the middle. Germline lookup yields CDR1 LGHDT and CDR2 YNNKEL (reference sequence). The CDR3 contains 14 residues.

This clone is a singleton in its sample. The chain combines TRBV27 with TRBJ2-1; TRBD1 matches 11 bases. The trim removed 7 bases at V and 9 bases at J, leaving 8 bases unmatched. This CDR3 spans 14 amino acids. Germline assignment: CDR1 MNHEY and CDR2 SMNVEV (reference sequence). CDR3 coding DNA: TGTGCCAGCAACCCGGACAGGGGGCTTGGTGAGCAGTTCTTC. This encodes CASNPDRGLGEQFF.